Listed here is a single T cell receptor (beta chain). The antigen remains undetermined. This entry belongs to a study of radiotherapy plus CTLA-4 blockade in lung cancer. Overall study context: There were objective responses in 15% to 20% of patients, and 31% had disease control.

Whole-study findings and limits: How blood T cell clones changed early, along with interferon-beta, reportedly forecast response best. Radiotherapy was combined with ipilimumab, and tumor-derived TCR clones then expanded in blood.

Here immunoSEQ multiplex PCR was the method, and the copy in TCRdb shows in-frame clones only, minus some. The table records about 81,000 clones, 60% to 80% of them present only once. Patients in the study, people with chemo-refractory metastatic non-small-cell lung cancer, received focal radiation plus ipilimumab CTLA-4 blockade. The CDR3 is 15 amino acids. Germline V lookup: CDR1 SGHVS, CDR2 FQNEAQ. Trimming pared 5 bases from V and 4 bases from J, leaving 18 bases between. The V and J genes are TRBV7-8 and TRBJ2-7; D remains unclear. This TCR was sampled from a human donor with non-small cell lung cancer that progressed on radiotherapy plus ipilimumab. The specimen comprised peripheral blood, sampled from a patient treated with radiotherapy plus ipilimumab. CDR3 sequence: CASSNRAITNYEQYF. The CDR3 bases are TGTGCCAGCAGCAACCGGGCAATTACGAATTACGAGCAGTACTTC.